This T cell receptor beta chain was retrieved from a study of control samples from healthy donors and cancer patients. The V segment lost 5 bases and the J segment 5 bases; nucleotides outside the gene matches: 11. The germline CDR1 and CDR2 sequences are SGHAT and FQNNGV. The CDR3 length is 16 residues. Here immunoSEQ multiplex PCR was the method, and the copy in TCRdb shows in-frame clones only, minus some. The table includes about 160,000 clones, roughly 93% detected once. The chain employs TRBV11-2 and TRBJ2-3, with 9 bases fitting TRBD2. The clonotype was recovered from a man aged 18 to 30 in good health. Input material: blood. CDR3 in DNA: TGTGCCAGCAGCGCCAAAGGGGTTAGCGGGGGAGATACGCAGTATTTT. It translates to CASSAKGVSGGDTQYF.